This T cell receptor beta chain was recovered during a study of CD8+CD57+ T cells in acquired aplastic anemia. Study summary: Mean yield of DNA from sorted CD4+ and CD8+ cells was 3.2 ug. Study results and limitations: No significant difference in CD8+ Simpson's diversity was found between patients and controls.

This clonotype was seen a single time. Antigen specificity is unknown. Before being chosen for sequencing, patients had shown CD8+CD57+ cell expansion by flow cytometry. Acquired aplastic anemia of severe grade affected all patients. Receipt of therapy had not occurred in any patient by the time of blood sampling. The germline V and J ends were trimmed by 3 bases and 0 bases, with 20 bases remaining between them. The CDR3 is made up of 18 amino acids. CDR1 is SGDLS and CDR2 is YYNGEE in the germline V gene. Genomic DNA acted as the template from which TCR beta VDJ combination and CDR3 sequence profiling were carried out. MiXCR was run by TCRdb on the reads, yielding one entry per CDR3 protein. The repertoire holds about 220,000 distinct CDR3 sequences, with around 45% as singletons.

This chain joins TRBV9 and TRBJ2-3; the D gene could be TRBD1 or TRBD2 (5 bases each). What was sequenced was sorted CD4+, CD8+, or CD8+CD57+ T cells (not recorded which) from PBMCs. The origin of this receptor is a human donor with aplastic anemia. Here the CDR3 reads CASSGDQNTGASTDTQYF. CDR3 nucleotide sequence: TGTGCCAGCAGCGGAGACCAGAACACCGGGGCGAGCACAGATACGCAGTATTTT.